This is a list of T cell receptor beta chains from one sample in a study of regulatory T cells in long-lasting Graves disease. TCRdb re-called the multiplex PCR reads with MiXCR, one entry per CDR3 protein. The sample gives approximately 400,000 distinct CDR3 sequences, 23% of which show up once; about a quarter is in the top ten. The material sequenced was peripheral blood mononuclear cells (PBMCs), taken when the disease was refractory, from a patient treated with antithyroid drugs. All receptors derive from a female donor with Graves disease. CDR3s include the opening cysteine and the closing phenylalanine or tryptophan. Fields, in order: D gene, J gene, V gene, clone size, CDR3 protein, CDR3 DNA. A D gene is named only where the DNA matches it firmly. The size field is filled for only some rows; it gives once, few, many or a size class.

NA,TRBJ1-1,TRBV19,few,CASSTGQIMNTEAFF,TGTGCCAGTAGTACCGGACAGATCATGAACACTGAAGCTTTCTTT
NA,TRBJ2-5,TRBV12-3/TRBV12-4,few,CASSLESRPETQYF,TGTGCCAGCAGTTTAGAAAGCCGCCCAGAGACCCAGTACTTC
NA,TRBJ2-1,TRBV7-2,NA,CASSFTPSYNEQFF,TGTGCCAGCAGTTTTACCCCTAGCTACAATGAGCAGTTCTTC
NA,TRBJ1-1,TRBV5-1,NA,CASSLNPTRRTAENTEAFF,TGCGCCAGCAGCTTGAATCCCACTCGTCGGACAGCCGAGAACACTGAAGCTTTCTTT
TRBD2,TRBJ2-2,TRBV19,NA,CASSIRLAGGNTGELFF,TGTGCCAGTAGTATACGGCTAGCGGGAGGGAACACCGGGGAGCTGTTTTTT
NA,TRBJ1-1,TRBV5-4,NA,CASSLTGIGTEAFF,TGTGCCAGCAGCTTAACAGGGATTGGGACTGAAGCTTTCTTT
TRBD2,TRBJ2-2,TRBV5-1,few,CASSLTSGRAIGELFF,TGCGCCAGCAGCTTGACTAGCGGGAGGGCCATCGGGGAGCTGTTTTTT
NA,TRBJ2-5,TRBV20-1,many,CSAREAGTKGGETQYF,TGCAGTGCTAGAGAGGCCGGGACGAAGGGTGGGGAGACCCAGTACTTC
NA,TRBJ2-1,TRBV7-2,NA,CASSPNDSPYNGQFF,TGTGCCAGCAGCCCCAATGACAGTCCCTACAATGGGCAGTTCTTC
NA,TRBJ1-1,TRBV5-1,few,CASSPGRTEGRNTEAFF,TGCGCCAGCAGCCCGGGGCGTACGGAGGGGCGTAACACTGAAGCTTTCTTT
TRBD2,TRBJ2-2,TRBV7-3,NA,CASSLSLAGTTGELFF,TGTGCCAGCAGCTTAAGCCTAGCGGGGACCACCGGGGAGCTGTTTTTT
NA,TRBJ1-1,TRBV19,NA,CASRIMGATEAFF,TGTGCCAGTAGGATCATGGGAGCCACTGAAGCTTTCTTT
NA,TRBJ2-7,TRBV11-2,NA,CASSLGDFFDLDEQYF,TGTGCCAGCAGCTTAGGGGACTTTTTTGACTTGGACGAGCAGTACTTC
NA,TRBJ2-7,TRBV11-1,many,CASSLALTAYEQYF,TGTGCCAGCAGCTTAGCGCTCACAGCGTACGAGCAGTACTTC
NA,TRBJ2-2,TRBV27,NA,CASSLSPTGELFF,TGTGCCAGCAGTTTATCGCCCACCGGGGAGCTGTTTTTT
NA,TRBJ1-1,TRBV3-1,many,CASSQVSAHTEAFF,TGTGCCAGCAGCCAAGTCTCAGCCCACACTGAAGCTTTCTTT
NA,TRBJ1-1,TRBV12-3/TRBV12-4,many,CASRTSGGNTEAFF,TGTGCCAGCAGAACCTCGGGGGGGAACACTGAAGCTTTCTTT
TRBD1,TRBJ2-7,TRBV18,NA,CASSRVQGVSSYEQYF,TGTGCCAGCTCAAGGGTACAGGGGGTCAGCTCCTACGAGCAGTACTTC
NA,TRBJ2-5,TRBV6-2/TRBV6-3,few,CASSYTPGQPETQYF,TGTGCCAGCAGTTACACCCCCGGACAGCCGGAGACCCAGTACTTC
NA,TRBJ2-7,TRBV2,many,CASFSASPRREQYF,TGTGCCAGCTTCTCAGCTAGCCCCAGGCGCGAGCAGTACTTC
NA,TRBJ2-5,TRBV13,NA,CASSLVSSETQYF,TGTGCCAGCAGCTTAGTTAGTTCAGAGACCCAGTACTTC
NA,TRBJ2-2,TRBV6-1,NA,CASDGPRGTGELFF,TGTGCCAGCGATGGCCCCCGGGGCACCGGGGAGCTGTTTTTT
NA,TRBJ2-7,TRBV6-2/TRBV6-3,NA,CASTWTDTYEQYF,TGTGCCAGCACTTGGACAGACACCTACGAGCAGTACTTC
NA,TRBJ2-7,TRBV6-2/TRBV6-3,NA,CASRSVQEDNEQYF,TGTGCCAGCAGGTCGGTCCAGGAGGACAATGAGCAGTACTTC
TRBD1,TRBJ1-1,TRBV7-2,few,CASSLAAGGFGMNTEAFF,TGTGCCAGCAGCTTAGCGGCAGGGGGCTTTGGGATGAACACTGAAGCTTTCTTT
NA,TRBJ1-4,TRBV18,many,CASSPSQFEKLFF,TGTGCCAGCTCACCATCCCAGTTTGAAAAACTGTTTTTT
NA,TRBJ1-4,TRBV18,few,CASSPSLDLYEKLFF,TGTGCCAGCTCACCGTCGCTTGACCTTTATGAAAAACTGTTTTTT
NA,TRBJ2-7,TRBV30,NA,CAWSGGGHEQYF,TGTGCCTGGAGTGGGGGGGGGCACGAGCAGTACTTC
NA,TRBJ1-2,TRBV28,many,CASSRITDGYTF,TGTGCCAGCAGCAGGATCACGGATGGCTACACCTTC
NA,TRBJ1-4,TRBV6-4,NA,CASGSRGTNEKLFF,TGTGCCAGCGGATCCAGGGGCACTAATGAAAAACTGTTTTTT
TRBD1,TRBJ2-1,TRBV7-9,NA,CASSPEPGQGRNEQFF,TGTGCCAGCAGCCCCGAGCCGGGACAGGGGCGGAATGAGCAGTTCTTC
TRBD2,TRBJ2-7,TRBV29-1,once,CSVELAFAAGLSYEQYF,TGCAGCGTTGAACTCGCTTTCGCAGCGGGGCTCTCCTACGAGCAGTACTTC
NA,TRBJ1-2,TRBV14,few,CASSQGFKAGNHGYTF,TGTGCCAGCAGCCAAGGCTTTAAGGCAGGGAATCATGGCTACACCTTC
NA,TRBJ1-5,TRBV20-1,NA,CSARGGQNSNQPQHF,TGCAGTGCTAGGGGCGGACAGAATAGCAATCAGCCCCAGCATTTT
TRBD1,TRBJ1-5,TRBV19,few,CASSVDRGQPQHF,TGTGCCAGTAGTGTCGACAGGGGCCAGCCCCAGCATTTT
NA,TRBJ1-5,TRBV5-6,few,CASSLAGYSNQPQHF,TGTGCCAGCAGCTTGGCAGGCTATAGCAATCAGCCCCAGCATTTT
TRBD1,TRBJ1-5,TRBV2,few,CASSEFPGGSQPQHF,TGTGCCAGCAGTGAATTTCCAGGGGGCAGTCAGCCCCAGCATTTT
NA,TRBJ2-7,TRBV28,many,CASSFGDLNYEQYF,TGTGCCAGCAGTTTCGGGGACCTAAACTACGAGCAGTACTTC
TRBD1,TRBJ1-2,TRBV5-1,few,CASSLGQLYGYTF,TGCGCCAGCAGCCTGGGACAGTTATATGGCTACACCTTC
NA,TRBJ1-2,TRBV30,few,CAWRQIGGGYCTF,TGTGCCTGGAGGCAAATTGGGGGGGGTTACTGCACCTTC
NA,TRBJ2-7,TRBV7-9,few,CASSPYTRDEQYF,TGTGCCAGCAGCCCGTACACGCGGGACGAGCAGTACTTC
NA,TRBJ2-7,TRBV6-2/TRBV6-3,NA,CASSYGGYYEQYF,TGTGCCAGCAGTTATGGAGGGTACTACGAGCAGTACTTC
NA,TRBJ2-7,TRBV20-1,few,CSATLRETYEQYF,TGCAGTGCTACCCTCCGGGAGACATACGAGCAGTACTTC
NA,TRBJ1-1,TRBV7-9,NA,CASSLASLGLSTEAFF,TGTGCCAGCAGCTTAGCCTCTCTGGGTTTGAGCACTGAAGCTTTCTTT
TRBD1,TRBJ1-2,TRBV19,few,CASSIVGQGNYGYTF,TGTGCCAGTAGTATCGTCGGACAGGGAAACTATGGCTACACCTTC
NA,TRBJ2-7,TRBV5-8,few,CASGRWYEQYF,TGTGCCAGCGGGAGATGGTACGAGCAGTACTTC